Below, 5 T cell receptor beta chains from the same sample are listed, as sequenced in a study of T cells after yellow fever vaccination. TCRdb independently ran MiXCR on the 5' RACE reads; one entry per CDR3 protein. The data contain about 75,000 distinct CDR3 sequences, around 7.8% of them singletons. The source was CD8+ T cells sorted from PBMCs, collected approximately 11 days after the first yellow fever vaccination. These receptors all stem from a young man who received the YFV17D yellow fever vaccine.

This clonotype occurred many times. The J gene is TRBJ2-3, the V gene TRBV20-1; 9 positions match TRBD2. Trimming took 1 base from V and 0 from J; bases not matched to a gene: 14. The germline CDR1 and CDR2 sequences are DFQATT and SNEGSKA (reference sequence). This CDR3 contains 19 residues. CDR3 region: CSARVYWERGVSSTDTQYF. CDR3 nucleotides: TGCAGTGCTAGAGTGTATTGGGAGCGGGGGGTGTCTAGCACAGATACGCAGTATTTT.

This clonotype has just a few counts. The chain couples TRBV11-2 to TRBJ1-1; TRBD1 might be the D (5 bases). This CDR3 spans 16 amino acids. V lost 3 bases and J lost 6, with 20 bases in between. From germline, CDR1 is SGHAT and CDR2 FQNNGV. The CDR3 coding sequence is TGTGCCAGCAGCTTCCCCACCGGAAGGGGCGCCTCTGAAGCTTTCTTT. Amino acids: CASSFPTGRGASEAFF.

The rearrangement links TRBV19 to TRBJ1-5, with TRBD1 matching over 8 bases. Germline V gene lookup returns CDR1 LNHDA and CDR2 SQIVND (reference sequence). V trimming: 10 bases; J trimming: 1 base; junction bases outside the gene matches: 6. The CDR3 runs 14 residues. CDR3 loop: CATRQGLSNQPQHF. As DNA, the CDR3 is TGTGCCACAAGACAGGGGCTAAGCAATCAGCCCCAGCATTTT. Full variable domain (outside the CDR3, taken from reference TRBV19 and TRBJ1-5): DGGITQSPKYLFRKEGQNVTLSCEQNLNHDAMYWYRQDPGQGLRLIYYSQIVNDFQKGDIAEGYSVSREKKESFPLTVTSAQKNPTAFYLCATRQGLSNQPQHFGDGTRLSIL.

The rearrangement joins TRBV7-2 to TRBJ2-3; possible D gene TRBD2, 6 bases. Germline V gene sequence: CDR1 SGHTA, CDR2 FQGNSA. This CDR3 contains 14 residues. Deletions cut 6 bases from V and 2 bases from J, with 12 bases between. The CDR3 coding sequence is TGTGCCAGCAGGGGTCTAGCGACCACAGATACGCAGTATTTT. Protein product: CASRGLATTDTQYF. Full variable domain (rest looked up from reference TRBV7-2 and TRBJ2-3): GAGVSQSPSNKVTEKGKDVELRCDPISGHTALYWYRQSLGQGLEFLIYFQGNSAPDKSGLPSDRFSAERTGGSVSTLTIQRTQQEDSAVYLCASRGLATTDTQYFGPGTRLTVL.

In this sample, this clonotype turned up a few times. The genes are TRBV7-6 and TRBJ1-1; D might be TRBD1 (5 bases). V was cut by 1 base and J by 4 bases, with 10 bases left in between. The CDR3 covers 14 residues. Germline V gene sequence: CDR1 SGHVS, CDR2 FNYEAQ. CDR3 in DNA: TGTGCCAGCAGCTTAGAGGCAGGGATCACTGAAGCTTTCTTT. The encoded protein is CASSLEAGITEAFF. Variable domain in full (rest from reference TRBV7-6 and TRBJ1-1): GAGVSQSPRYKVTKRGQDVALRCDPISGHVSLYWYRQALGQGPEFLTYFNYEAQQDKSGLPNDRFSAERPEGSISTLTIQRTEQRDSAMYRCASSLEAGITEAFFGQGTRLTVV.